One T cell receptor beta chain is described in this entry. The sample belongs to a study of OX40 agonist ivuxolimab in advanced cancers. Produced via immunoSEQ multiplex PCR; TCRdb's table is partial and in-frame only. The sample comprises about 100,000 clones, 80% to 95% of which are singletons, and about 0.49% rests with the top ten. CDR3 length: 15 amino acids. Germline V lookup: CDR1 KGHSH, CDR2 LQKENI. V lost 4 bases, J lost 1 base, and 5 bases stayed unmatched. This clonotype was sampled from an adult with an advanced solid tumor such as melanoma, head and neck, liver or kidney cancer. The chain links TRBV18 to TRBJ2-3; 7 bases are shared with TRBD1. The input for sequencing was CD4+ or CD8+ T cells sorted from blood, taken in a trial of the OX40 agonist ivuxolimab. The CDR3 region has the DNA TGTGCCAGCTCACAGGGGGCAAGGGGCACAGATACGCAGTATTTT. This translates into CASSQGARGTDTQYF.